One T cell receptor beta chain is described in this entry. This sample was taken from a study of T-cell memory formation after mild COVID-19. Study overall: For the most part, TCR clusters were specific to one donor.

Each CDR3 protein gets one entry after TCRdb re-called the 5' RACE reads with MiXCR. The repertoire holds about 620,000 distinct CDR3 sequences, around 17% seen once, with around 12% in the top ten. The CDR3 consists of 14 residues. CDR1 and CDR2 from the germline V gene are PRHDT and FYEKMQ (reference sequence). With 3 bases removed from V and 5 bases from J, the gap between germline ends came to 14 bases. V and J are TRBV13 and TRBJ2-7, with D perhaps matching TRBD1 (5 bases). The sample consisted of PBMCs or a T cell subset sorted from them (not recorded which). The clonotype originates from an adult woman who had mild COVID-19 (a few samples of this study predate the infection). Cell type and time point are not known. For the CDR3, the DNA is TGTGCCAGCAGCTTTAGGGGAAGTAGGAACGAGCAGTACTTC. Translated, it gives CASSFRGSRNEQYF.